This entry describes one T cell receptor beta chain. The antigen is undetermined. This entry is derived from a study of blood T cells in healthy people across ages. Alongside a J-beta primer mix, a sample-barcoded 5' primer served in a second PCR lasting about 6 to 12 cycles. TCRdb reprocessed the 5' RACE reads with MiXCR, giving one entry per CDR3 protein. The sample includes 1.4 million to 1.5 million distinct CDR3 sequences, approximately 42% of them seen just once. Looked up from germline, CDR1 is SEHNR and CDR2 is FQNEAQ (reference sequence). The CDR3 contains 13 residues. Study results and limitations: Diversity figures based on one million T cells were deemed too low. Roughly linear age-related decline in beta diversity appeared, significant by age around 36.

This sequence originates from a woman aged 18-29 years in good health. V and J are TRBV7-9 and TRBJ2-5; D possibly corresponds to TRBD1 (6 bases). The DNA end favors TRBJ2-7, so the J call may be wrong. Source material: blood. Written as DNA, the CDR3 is TGTGCCACCCGGGGACACCGGGCCTACGAGCAGTACTTC. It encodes CATRGHRAYEQYF.